Listed here are 8 T cell receptor beta chains from one sample, sequenced in a study of blood T cell repertoires in COVID-19. Repertoires were generated with immunoSEQ multiplex PCR, while TCRdb's copy carries only in-frame clones and drops some. The sample carries 200,000 to 300,000 clones, more than 85% recorded once. The specimen was peripheral blood. The source is a person between 18 and 35 years old with COVID-19, enrolled during active disease.

The chain employs TRBV6-2 or TRBV6-3 and TRBJ1-1, with D hard to call. Trimming cost V 6 bases and J 0 bases, with 17 bases left between them. Per germline, CDR1 MNHEY and CDR2 SVGEGT. The CDR3 totals 16 residues. The CDR3 loop reads CASSRAYQYMNTEAFF. CDR3 coding DNA: TGTGCCAGCAGCCGGGCATATCAGTACATGAACACTGAAGCTTTCTTT.

The chain has TRBV6-1 and TRBJ2-5; 10 bases are shared with TRBD2. With 1 base clipped from V and 0 bases from J, the junction kept 5 bases outside the gene matches. Germline assignment: CDR1 MNHNS and CDR2 SASEGT. The CDR3 covers 17 residues. CDR3 sequence: CASSEGLAGENQETQYF. CDR3 nucleotides: TGTGCCAGCAGTGAAGGCCTAGCGGGAGAGAACCAAGAGACCCAGTACTTC.

V usage is TRBV11-2 and J usage is TRBJ1-4, with a tentative D call TRBD1 (5 bases). The CDR3 extends over 15 amino acids. From germline, CDR1 is SGHAT and CDR2 FQNNGV. V lost 2 bases, J lost 7 bases, and 14 bases lay in between. The CDR3 sequence is CASSLSRVGLEKLFF. The DNA for the CDR3 is TGTGCCAGCAGCTTATCCCGAGTGGGACTTGAAAAACTGTTTTTT. The whole variable domain, remainder taken from reference TRBV11-2 and TRBJ1-4, is EAGVAQSPRYKIIEKRQSVAFWCNPISGHATLYWYQQILGQGPKLLIQFQNNGVVDDSQLPKDRFSAERLKGVDSTLKIQPAKLEDSAVYLCASSLSRVGLEKLFFGSGTQLSVL.

This clone has a handful of counts. The chain recombines TRBV27 with TRBJ2-6; D is undetermined. Germline V gene sequence: CDR1 MNHEY, CDR2 SMNVEV (reference sequence). CDR3 size: 15 residues. V gave up 4 bases and J gave up 4 bases, with 11 bases separating them. The CDR3 protein is CASSSPAAGANVLTF. CDR3 sequence (DNA): TGTGCCAGCAGTTCTCCGGCAGCGGGGGCCAACGTCCTGACTTTC.

V is TRBV15 and J is TRBJ2-1; D might be TRBD1 (6 bases). Germline V gene data show CDR1 as LNHNV and CDR2 as YYDKDF (reference sequence). The ends were cut back, 1 base at V and 5 bases at J, with 9 bases in the middle. The CDR3 loop spans 14 amino acids. The CDR3 DNA reads TGTGCCACCAGCAGAGGTGGGGGCGACAATGAGCAGTTCTTC. The encoded protein is CATSRGGGDNEQFF.

This clone occurred a few times. V and J are TRBV28 and TRBJ1-1, with D perhaps TRBD1 (5 bases). Germline V gene data show CDR1 as MDHEN and CDR2 as SYDVKM. Trimming shortened V by 7 bases and J by 7 bases, and 16 bases separated the two germline ends. This CDR3 spans 13 amino acids. DNA for the CDR3: TGTGCCAGCACCCCCAGCAGCAGGGATGAAGCTTTCTTT. Translation gives CASTPSSRDEAFF.

The chain combines TRBV19 with TRBJ1-2; D is uncertain. The CDR3 sequence is 17 residues long. V dropped 4 bases and J dropped 6 bases, with 24 bases sitting between them. CDR1 LNHDA and CDR2 SQIVND come from the germline V gene (reference sequence). CDR3 sequence: CASSTPHWVSGPHGYTF. CDR3 in DNA: TGTGCCAGTAGTACCCCTCACTGGGTCTCAGGCCCCCATGGCTACACCTTC.

This clone came up a few times. The V call is TRBV15, the J call TRBJ1-1; 9 bases line up with TRBD1. The junction had 5 bases not matched to a gene; V was cut back by 7 bases and J by 2 bases. Germline CDR1 reads LNHNV; CDR2 reads YYDKDF (reference sequence). The CDR3 loop spans 14 amino acids. This CDR3 is CATTPGQGNTEAFF. The CDR3 bases are TGTGCCACCACCCCGGGACAGGGTAACACTGAAGCTTTCTTT.